This TCR beta chain originates from a study of T cell responses to AZD1222 COVID-19 vaccine. Study-wide points: White British donors predominated, females outnumbered males, and clonal diversity was possibly underestimated. Repertoires were obtained only post-peak T cell response.

Produced via immunoSEQ multiplex PCR; TCRdb's table is partial and in-frame only. The sample shows about 120,000 clones, 94% of them seen only once. The V gene lost 1 base and the J gene lost 4 bases, with 10 bases spanning the gap. From germline, CDR1 is MDHEN and CDR2 SYDVKM. The CDR3 length is 14 residues. This clone is a singleton in its sample. The antigen is not known. This receptor was identified in an adult who received the AZD1222 COVID-19 vaccine. This chain links TRBV28 with TRBJ1-1, with D perhaps matching TRBD1 (5 bases). The sample in question was peripheral blood, obtained 28 days after the second AZD1222 dose. CDR3 in amino acids: CASSLSRAGTEAFF. CDR3 nucleotides: TGTGCCAGCAGTTTATCCAGGGCGGGCACTGAAGCTTTCTTT.